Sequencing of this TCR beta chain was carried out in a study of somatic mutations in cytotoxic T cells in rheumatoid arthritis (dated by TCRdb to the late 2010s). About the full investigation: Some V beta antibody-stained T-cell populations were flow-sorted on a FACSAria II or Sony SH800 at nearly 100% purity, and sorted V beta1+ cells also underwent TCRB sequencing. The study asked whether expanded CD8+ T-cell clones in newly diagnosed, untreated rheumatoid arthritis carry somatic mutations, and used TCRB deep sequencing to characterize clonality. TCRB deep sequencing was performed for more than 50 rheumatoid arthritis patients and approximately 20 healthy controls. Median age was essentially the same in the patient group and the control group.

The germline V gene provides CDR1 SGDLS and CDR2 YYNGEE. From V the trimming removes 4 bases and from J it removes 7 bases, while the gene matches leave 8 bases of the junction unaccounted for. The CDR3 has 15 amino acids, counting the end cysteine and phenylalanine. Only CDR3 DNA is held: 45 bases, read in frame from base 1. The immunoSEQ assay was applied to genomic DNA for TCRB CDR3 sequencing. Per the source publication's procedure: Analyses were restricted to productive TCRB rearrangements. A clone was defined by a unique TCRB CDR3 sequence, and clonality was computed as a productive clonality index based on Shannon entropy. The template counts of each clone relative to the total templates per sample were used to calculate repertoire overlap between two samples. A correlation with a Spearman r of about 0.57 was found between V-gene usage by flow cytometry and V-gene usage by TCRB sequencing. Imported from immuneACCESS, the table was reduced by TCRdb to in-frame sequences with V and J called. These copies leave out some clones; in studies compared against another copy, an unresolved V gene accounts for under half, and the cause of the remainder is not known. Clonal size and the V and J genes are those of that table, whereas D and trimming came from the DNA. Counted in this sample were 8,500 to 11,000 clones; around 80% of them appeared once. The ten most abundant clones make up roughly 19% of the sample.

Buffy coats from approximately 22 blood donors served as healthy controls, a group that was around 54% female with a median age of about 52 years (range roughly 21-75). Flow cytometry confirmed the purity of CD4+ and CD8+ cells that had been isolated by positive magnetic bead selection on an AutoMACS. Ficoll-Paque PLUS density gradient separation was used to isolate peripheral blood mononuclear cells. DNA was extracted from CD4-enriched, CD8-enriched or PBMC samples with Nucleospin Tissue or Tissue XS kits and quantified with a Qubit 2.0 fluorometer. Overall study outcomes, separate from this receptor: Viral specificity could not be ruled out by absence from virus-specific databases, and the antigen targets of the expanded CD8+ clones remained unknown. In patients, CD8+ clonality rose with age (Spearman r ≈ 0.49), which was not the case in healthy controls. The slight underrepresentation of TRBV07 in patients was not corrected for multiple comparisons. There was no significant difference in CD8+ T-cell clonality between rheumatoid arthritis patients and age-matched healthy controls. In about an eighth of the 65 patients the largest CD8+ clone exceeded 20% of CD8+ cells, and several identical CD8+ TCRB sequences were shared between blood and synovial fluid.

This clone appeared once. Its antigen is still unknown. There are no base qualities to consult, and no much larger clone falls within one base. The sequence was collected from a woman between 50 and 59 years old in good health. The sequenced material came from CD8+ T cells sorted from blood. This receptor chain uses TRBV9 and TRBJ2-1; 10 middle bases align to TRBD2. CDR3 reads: CASSPLAGVGNEQFF. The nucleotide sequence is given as TGTGCCAGCAGCCCTCTAGCGGGAGTAGGGAATGAGCAGTTCTTC.